Each of the 32 T cell receptor beta chains below was sequenced from the same sample in a study of blood T cell repertoires in COVID-19. Measured with immunoSEQ multiplex PCR; TCRdb has only the in-frame clones, and not every one. The top ten clones hold roughly 7.4% of a sample with 260,000 or so clones, 81% of them seen once. The sample taken for sequencing was peripheral blood. All receptors come from a woman aged 80 or over with COVID-19, enrolled during active disease.

The chain employs TRBV5-5 and TRBJ2-3, with 10 bases fitting TRBD1. Germline assignment: CDR1 SGHKS and CDR2 YYEKEE (reference sequence). There are 16 residues in the CDR3. V dropped 1 base and J dropped 6; count of bases not matched to a gene: 8. CDR3 residues: CASSLQGQGTADTQYF. CDR3 nucleotides: TGTGCCAGCAGCTTGCAGGGACAGGGGACGGCTGATACGCAGTATTTT.

The table lists this clone with a few counts. CDR3 in DNA: TGTGCCAGCTCACCTCAGGGAAGGACAGAGTCTGGAAACACCATATATTTT. It specifies CASSPQGRTESGNTIYF. The V and J genes are TRBV18 and TRBJ1-3; the D gene is possibly TRBD1 (6 bases). The V gene's germline CDR1 is KGHSH and CDR2 LQKENI. Trimming shortened V by 3 bases and J by 1 base, and 16 bases separated the two germline ends. This CDR3 contains 17 residues.

This sequence joins TRBV18 and TRBJ2-1, with 11 bases that match TRBD2. The CDR3 loop spans 17 amino acids. With 1 base clipped from V and 0 bases from J, the junction kept 2 bases outside the gene matches. CDR1 is KGHSH, CDR2 LQKENI, per germline. Here the CDR3 reads CASSPLAGGGSYNEQFF. The CDR3 region has the DNA TGTGCCAGCTCACCACTAGCGGGGGGGGGCTCCTACAATGAGCAGTTCTTC.

The chain is built from TRBV6-4 and TRBJ1-1; possibly TRBD1 for D (5 bases). The V end was cut by 2 bases, the J end by 11 bases, with 21 bases between. Looked up from germline, CDR1 is MRHNA and CDR2 is SNTAGT. The length of the CDR3 is 15 residues. CDR3 region: CASSDHGGPDSRAFF. The CDR3 DNA reads TGTGCCAGCAGTGACCACGGAGGGCCCGACAGTCGGGCTTTCTTT.

The chain is built from TRBV5-4 and TRBJ1-1; maybe TRBD1 (6 bases). V gave up 3 bases and J gave up 8 bases, with 17 bases separating them. Germline V gives CDR1 SGHNT, CDR2 YYREEE (reference sequence). The length of the CDR3 is 14 residues. CDR3 coding DNA: TGTGCCAGCAGCTCGCCGGGACAAGCTTTCGAAGCTTTCTTT. This translates into CASSSPGQAFEAFF.

This clone appeared a single time. V and J are TRBV11-2 and TRBJ1-1, with 7 positions matching TRBD1. The germline CDR1 and CDR2 sequences are SGHAT and FQNNGV. V lost 1 base to trimming and J lost 6 bases; unmatched junction nucleotides: 5. CDR3 length equals 14 residues. Written as DNA, the CDR3 is TGTGCCAGCAGCTTAGGAGCAGGGGGGTCTGAAGCTTTCTTT. Translated, it gives CASSLGAGGSEAFF. Together with reference TRBV11-2 and TRBJ1-1, the CDR3 gives the full variable domain: EAGVAQSPRYKIIEKRQSVAFWCNPISGHATLYWYQQILGQGPKLLIQFQNNGVVDDSQLPKDRFSAERLKGVDSTLKIQPAKLEDSAVYLCASSLGAGGSEAFFGQGTRLTVV.

The chain has TRBV2 and TRBJ2-3, with 14 bases that match TRBD2. After removal of 10 bases from V and 5 bases from J, the junction contained 8 bases not matched to a gene. This CDR3 spans 15 amino acids. The germline CDR1 and CDR2 sequences are SNHLY and FYNNEI. The CDR3 spells CATPTSGGAGDTQYF. In DNA form, the CDR3 reads TGTGCCACCCCGACTAGCGGGGGGGCGGGAGATACGCAGTATTTT. The full variable domain, its missing parts supplied by reference TRBV2 and TRBJ2-3, is EPEVTQTPSHQVTQMGQEVILRCVPISNHLYFYWYRQILGQKVEFLVSFYNNEISEKSEIFDDQFSVERPDGSNFTLKIRSTKLEDSAMYFCATPTSGGAGDTQYFGPGTRLTVL.

The gene calls are TRBV29-1 and TRBJ2-7; 8 nucleotides line up with TRBD1. The CDR3 spans 15 residues. CDR1 SQVTM and CDR2 ANQGSEA come from the germline V gene. V was clipped by 6 bases and J by 2 bases; unmatched bases: 12. CDR3 bases: TGCAGCGTCGGGAACAGGGGGGCGATAACCTACGAGCAGTACTTC. Encoded protein: CSVGNRGAITYEQYF.

The chain carries TRBV20-1 and TRBJ1-5; D call uncertain. V was pared by 3 bases and J by 4 bases, with 7 bases between. CDR3 length: 12 amino acids. Germline V gene sequence: CDR1 DFQATT, CDR2 SNEGSKA (reference sequence). The CDR3 nucleotides read TGCAGTGCTAGTTCGGGGAATCAGCCCCAGCATTTT. It is translated as CSASSGNQPQHF.

The chain couples TRBV18 to TRBJ1-1, with 7 bases that match TRBD1. The CDR3 has 15 residues. J lost 10 bases, V lost 1 base, and 12 bases had no gene match. Germline values: CDR1 KGHSH, CDR2 LQKENI. The CDR3 spells CASSPLSSGTDGAFF. CDR3 bases: TGTGCCAGCTCACCACTAAGCTCGGGGACAGACGGAGCTTTCTTT.

This chain uses TRBV7-2 with TRBJ2-1; 7 bases align to TRBD1. The CDR3 length is 15 residues. CDR1 and CDR2 (germline): SGHTA, FQGNSA. The trim removed 1 base at V and 2 bases at J, leaving 2 bases unmatched. CDR3 nucleotide sequence: TGTGCCAGCAGCTTAGGAGGGGGCCCCTACAATGAGCAGTTCTTC. Protein product: CASSLGGGPYNEQFF.

The rearrangement joins TRBV2 to TRBJ2-1; weak D call: TRBD1 (5 bases). Germline V gene sequence: CDR1 SNHLY, CDR2 FYNNEI. Trimming removed 6 bases at V and 4 bases at J, with 16 bases between. The CDR3 consists of 15 residues. The CDR3, as DNA: TGTGCCAGCAGATCTCTGGCAGGGTCATACAATGAGCAGTTCTTC. Its protein is CASRSLAGSYNEQFF.

The chain joins TRBV7-3 to TRBJ1-1; 10 bases are shared with TRBD1. Germline values: CDR1 SGHTA, CDR2 FQGTGA. After removal of 5 bases from V and 5 bases from J, the junction contained 8 bases not matched to a gene. CDR3 length: 15 residues. The CDR3 region has the DNA TGTGCCAGCAGCCCCCGGACAGGGGGGGGAACTGAAGCTTTCTTT. Amino acids: CASSPRTGGGTEAFF.

The chain has TRBV18 and TRBJ2-7; 8 bases fit TRBD2. Trimming took 6 bases from V and 6 from J; bases not matched to a gene: 10. The CDR3 totals 14 residues. Germline CDR1 KGHSH, CDR2 LQKENI. In DNA form, the CDR3 reads TGTGCCAGCTCGTCTAGCGGGCCGGAGGGCGAGCAGTACTTC. Its translation is CASSSSGPEGEQYF.

This clone was found a few times. The chain joins TRBV19 to TRBJ1-5; 12 bases are shared with TRBD1. With 5 bases clipped from V and 7 bases from J, the junction kept 9 bases outside the gene matches. This CDR3 has 16 amino acids. Germline loops: CDR1 LNHDA, CDR2 SQIVND (reference sequence). The chain's CDR3 is CASSGRDRGLLQPQHF. DNA of the CDR3: TGTGCCAGTAGTGGACGGGACAGGGGGCTTTTGCAGCCCCAGCATTTT.

The rearrangement links TRBV5-6 to TRBJ1-4, with unresolved D. Germline assignment: CDR1 SGHDT and CDR2 YYEEEE. Trimming stripped 4 bases from V and 1 base from J, with 8 bases between. CDR3 length: 14 residues. The CDR3 protein is CASSLLLTNEKLFF. DNA for the CDR3: TGTGCCAGCAGCCTATTGCTAACTAATGAAAAACTGTTTTTT.

Only one count was recorded for this clone. This sequence joins TRBV10-2 and TRBJ2-1; possible D gene TRBD2, 5 bases. V was shortened by 7 bases and J by 0 bases, with 7 bases between the two germline ends. This CDR3 has 13 residues. Germline CDR1 and CDR2: WSHSY and SAAADI. CDR3 coding DNA: TGCGCCAGCAAGGCGGGCTCCTACAATGAGCAGTTCTTC. Its translation is CASKAGSYNEQFF.

This chain uses TRBV5-8 with TRBJ1-5, with 9 positions matching TRBD1. The CDR3 spans 14 residues. V gave up 5 bases and J gave up 4 bases; unmatched junction bases: 4. Looked up from germline, CDR1 is SGHTS and CDR2 is YDEGEE. The CDR3 nucleotides read TGTGCCAGCAGTCAAGGGACAGGGAATCAGCCCCAGCATTTT. This codes for CASSQGTGNQPQHF.

The rearrangement joins TRBV29-1 to TRBJ1-2, with 8 bases identical to TRBD1. Per the germline V gene, CDR1 is SQVTM and CDR2 is ANQGSEA. The CDR3 is made up of 15 amino acids. V was pared by 4 bases and J by 8 bases, with 15 bases of the junction left unmatched. This CDR3 is CSVGVQTGAPGGYTF. The CDR3, as DNA: TGCAGCGTTGGGGTGCAGACAGGGGCCCCGGGGGGCTACACCTTC.

The CDR3 is CASSGTVYNVLTF. CDR3 nucleotides: TGTGCCAGCAGCGGGACAGTCTACAACGTCCTGACTTTC. The rearrangement joins TRBV7-2 to TRBJ2-6; TRBD1 aligns across 7 bases. V trimming: 5 bases; J trimming: 9 bases; junction bases outside the gene matches: 4. CDR3 length: 13 amino acids. Germline CDR1 SGHTA, CDR2 FQGNSA.

This chain uses TRBV5-6 with TRBJ2-5; 7 bases line up with TRBD1. V lost 3 bases, J lost 5 bases, and 1 base stayed unmatched. The CDR3 runs 12 residues. The germline V gene encodes CDR1 SGHDT and CDR2 YYEEEE. CDR3 in DNA: TGTGCCAGCAGCTCCAGGGGGGAGACCCAGTACTTC. It specifies CASSSRGETQYF.

V gene TRBV7-3 combines with J gene TRBJ2-7; D gene unclear. V was cut by 3 bases and J by 0 bases, with 9 bases left in between. Per germline, CDR1 SGHTA and CDR2 FQGTGA. The CDR3 runs 14 residues. The CDR3 here is CASSFDRSSYEQYF. In nucleotides, the CDR3 is TGTGCCAGCAGCTTCGACCGGAGCTCCTACGAGCAGTACTTC.

The rearrangement links TRBV12-3 or TRBV12-4 to TRBJ1-1; D may be TRBD1 (5 bases). Trimming removed 10 bases from V and 11 bases from J, with 17 bases in between. This CDR3 spans 11 amino acids. CDR3 in amino acids: CATLPRVIAFF. As DNA, the CDR3 is TGTGCCACCTTACCCAGGGTAATTGCTTTCTTT.

This chain links TRBV6-5 with TRBJ1-2, with TRBD1 matching over 8 bases. The CDR3 contains 14 residues. Trimming removed 3 bases from V and 4 bases from J; junction bases left unmatched: 4. Germline V CDR1 and CDR2: MNHEY, SVGAGI. The CDR3 loop is CASSYGDRFYGYTF. As DNA, the CDR3 is TGTGCCAGCAGTTATGGGGACAGGTTCTATGGCTACACCTTC.

The chain recombines TRBV21-1 with TRBJ1-5. TRBV21-1 is a documented pseudogene. The CDR3 covers 20 residues. The DNA of the CDR3 is TGTGCCAGCAGCAAAGGAGGAGGGAACAGGGAGGGAGAGAGCAATCAGCCCCAGCATTTT. Translating gives CASSKGGGNREGESNQPQHF.

The CDR3 DNA reads TGTGCCAGCAGCGACCAGCCAGCAGGCTTCGCTGGAAACACCATATATTTT. Translated: CASSDQPAGFAGNTIYF. This chain links TRBV9 with TRBJ1-3, with D hard to call. Germline V gene sequence: CDR1 SGDLS, CDR2 YYNGEE. CDR3 length equals 17 residues. Trimming took off 3 bases at V and 2 bases at J, with 18 bases between the two ends.

The chain has TRBV10-3 and TRBJ1-6; D is possibly TRBD1 (5 bases). The length of the CDR3 is 13 residues. V was clipped by 6 bases and J by 8 bases, with 11 bases between them. The germline gives CDR1 ENHRY, CDR2 SYGVKD. CDR3: CAIRMGGDSPLHF. The CDR3, as DNA: TGTGCCATCAGGATGGGGGGGGATTCACCCCTCCACTTT.

The rearrangement links TRBV12-5 to TRBJ1-5; D is possibly TRBD1 (5 bases). Deletions cut 0 bases from V and 7 bases from J, with 22 bases between. CDR1 LGHNT and CDR2 FRNRAP come from the germline V gene. This CDR3 region has 18 residues. CDR3 sequence (DNA): TGTGCTAGTGGTTTGGTACTGTTAGGGGATCTTTACCGACAGCCCCAGCATTTT. It encodes CASGLVLLGDLYRQPQHF.

V is TRBV5-4 and J is TRBJ2-7; a weak D match, TRBD2 (6 bases). The CDR3 loop spans 15 amino acids. The V gene's germline CDR1 is SGHNT and CDR2 YYREEE (reference sequence). V gave up 2 bases and J gave up 5 bases, with 17 bases separating them. CDR3: CASSFFGGLGHEQYF. CDR3 nucleotides: TGTGCCAGCAGCTTTTTCGGGGGATTGGGCCACGAGCAGTACTTC.

The V gene is TRBV3-1 (or the pseudogene TRBV3-2), the J gene TRBJ2-2, with TRBD2 matching over 10 bases. This CDR3 spans 20 amino acids. V lost 1 base to trimming and J lost 5 bases; unmatched junction nucleotides: 16. Per the germline V gene, CDR1 is LGHDT and CDR2 is YNNKEL (reference sequence). CDR3 DNA: TGTGCCAGCAGCCAAGGAATCGGACGGCCTAGCGGGGGAGCTACCGGGGAGCTGTTTTTT. It encodes CASSQGIGRPSGGATGELFF.

The sample holds a few counts of this clone. The chain carries TRBV5-8 and TRBJ1-4; D ambiguous. Germline CDR1 SGHTS, CDR2 YDEGEE. The V and J ends lost 3 bases and 4 bases respectively, with 16 bases between them. The CDR3 spans 16 residues. The CDR3 reads CASSSAERAVNEKLFF. CDR3 DNA sequence: TGTGCCAGCAGCTCCGCGGAGAGGGCAGTTAATGAAAAACTGTTTTTT. Together with reference TRBV5-8 and TRBJ1-4, the CDR3 gives the full variable domain: EAGVTQSPTHLIKTRGQQATLRCSPISGHTSVYWYQQALGLGLQFLLWYDEGEERNRGNFPPRFSGRQFPNYSSELNVNALELEDSALYLCASSSAERAVNEKLFFGSGTQLSVL.

J is TRBJ1-1 and V is TRBV18; a weak D match, TRBD1 (6 bases). Trimming took off 6 bases at V and 5 bases at J, with 13 bases between the two ends. The V gene's germline CDR1 is KGHSH and CDR2 LQKENI. The CDR3 covers 13 residues. Here the CDR3 reads CASSHREGTEAFF. CDR3 nucleotide sequence: TGTGCCAGCTCCCACAGGGAAGGAACTGAAGCTTTCTTT. Drawing the rest from reference TRBV18 and TRBJ1-1, the complete variable domain is NAGVMQNPRHLVRRRGQEARLRCSPMKGHSHVYWYRQLPEEGLKFMVYLQKENIIDESGMPKERFSAEFPKEGPSILRIQQVVRGDSAAYFCASSHREGTEAFFGQGTRLTVV.